This T cell receptor beta chain stems from a study of T cells after yellow fever vaccination. Per germline, CDR1 SGHRS and CDR2 YFSETQ. Trimming cost V 1 base and J 5 bases; bases outside gene matches: 15. The CDR3 is made up of 18 amino acids. Whole-study results and caveats: A weaker secondary response peaked on day 5, the primary on day 15. Subsequent to the booster, the majority of primary-vaccination clones reappeared (96% CD4, around 90% CD8). FACS-sorted repertoires could harbor abundant contaminating bulk-population clonotypes.

This clonotype was observed a few times. The antigen remains unidentified. It was through 5'RACE template switching that TCR cDNA was made, with a universal primer site and UMIs added. TCRdb itself ran the 5' RACE reads through MiXCR, one entry per CDR3 protein. Among about 360,000 distinct CDR3 sequences listed, 6% to 8% were seen once. This chain links TRBV5-1 with TRBJ2-7; TRBD2 matches at 10 bases. This TCR derives from a young man who received the YFV17D yellow fever vaccine. The sample in question was PBMCs, obtained 5 days after the yellow fever booster vaccination. In nucleotides, the CDR3 is TGCGCCAGCAGCTTGCCGTCCGGGCTAGCGGGAGATGGAGACGAGCAGTACTTC. Protein sequence: CASSLPSGLAGDGDEQYF.